These T cell receptor beta chains were read from a single sample in a study of shared T cell receptors in the human thymus. TCRdb keeps only in-frame clones here, not all; method: immunoSEQ multiplex PCR. The table lists about 380,000 clones, approximately 95% of them singletons. The specimen sequenced was thymocytes. All receptors come from a human donor. CDR3s include the opening cysteine and the closing phenylalanine or tryptophan.

V: TRBV5-4
J: TRBJ2-7
CDR3: CASSLLGPGYEQYF

V: TRBV5-4
J: TRBJ2-1
CDR3: CASSPPSSGNYNEQFF

V: TRBV28
J: TRBJ2-3
CDR3: CASSSPASEADTQYF

V: TRBV7-9
J: TRBJ2-7
CDR3: CASSPRTGSYEQYF

V: TRBV21-1
J: TRBJ1-1
CDR3: CASRRDRGRNTEAFF

V: TRBV28
J: TRBJ1-2
CDR3: CASSFPDNRGHDPGYTF

V: TRBV18
J: TRBJ2-7
CDR3: CASSPSTTGGEQYF

V: TRBV18
J: TRBJ1-2
CDR3: CASSPVADGLNYGYTF

V: TRBV2
J: TRBJ1-3
CDR3: CASSEVQRLGGSGNTIYF

V: TRBV7-3
J: TRBJ2-5
CDR3: CASSRYGILQETQYF

V: TRBV11-3
J: TRBJ2-3
CDR3: CASSLERGSTDTQYF

V: TRBV29-1
J: TRBJ2-2
CDR3: CSVVFKRRGNTGELFF

V: TRBV4-1
J: TRBJ1-2
CDR3: CASSQERLKGEQTNYGYTF

V: TRBV19
J: TRBJ1-2
CDR3: CASSIDGGPFYGYTF

V: TRBV28
J: TRBJ1-5
CDR3: CASSWAGFGQPQHF

V: TRBV21-1
J: TRBJ2-1
CDR3: CASSKGPYNEQFF

V: TRBV7-9
J: TRBJ1-2
CDR3: CASSGYTF

V: TRBV7-2
J: TRBJ2-7
CDR3: CASSLGTSGSYEQYF

V: TRBV29-1
J: TRBJ2-1
CDR3: CSVAGVLHPGPRHNEQFF

V: TRBV9
J: TRBJ2-7
CDR3: CASGPDRASYEQYF

V: TRBV15
J: TRBJ2-7
CDR3: CATSAKGLEEQYF

V: TRBV28
J: TRBJ1-2
CDR3: CATGILDNYGYTF

V: TRBV6-6
J: TRBJ2-1
CDR3: CASSYSRGNEQFF

V: TRBV6-5
J: TRBJ2-1
CDR3: CASRRLAGAGDEQFF

V: TRBV5-6
J: TRBJ1-5
CDR3: CASSLDRVSNQPQHF

V: TRBV28
J: TRBJ2-1
CDR3: CAAANGSYNEQFF

V: TRBV7-2
J: TRBJ1-5
CDR3: CASSLVPGNQPQHF

V: TRBV18
J: TRBJ2-5
CDR3: CASSPLSGSQETQYF

V: TRBV4-1
J: TRBJ1-5
CDR3: CASSQDFRPISNQPQHF

V: TRBV10-1
J: TRBJ2-7
CDR3: CASSGSGTAYEQYF

V: TRBV7-9
J: TRBJ2-3
CDR3: CASRLLAGNTDTQYF

V: TRBV28
J: TRBJ2-4
CDR3: CASSCQWGPLAKNIQYF

V: TRBV27
J: TRBJ2-3
CDR3: CASSSALAASTDTQYF

V: TRBV6-1
J: TRBJ1-1
CDR3: CASGTVRAHTEAFF

V: TRBV28
J: TRBJ1-5
CDR3: CASSERKASTGTGAKGQPQHF

V: TRBV28
J: TRBJ1-2
CDR3: CAAGEAGYTF